This T cell receptor (beta chain) is drawn from a study of T cells in Graves' hyperthyroidism and ophthalmopathy. In this sample, this clonotype turned up many times. Its antigen is currently unknown. Patients showing uncontrolled infection, other autoimmune disease, pregnancy or lactation were ineligible. Clinical symptoms, serum thyroxine and TRAb, thyroid ultrasound and orbital computed tomography were used for the diagnoses. Authors of the study amplified TCR beta CDR3 regions from RNA transcripts. Researchers ran a first-round RT-PCR on the TCR CDR3 using the HTBI primer set. TCRdb used MiXCR to reprocess the multiplex PCR reads, holding one entry per CDR3 protein. The sample includes more than 500,000 distinct CDR3 sequences, about 45% seen only once; the top ten take about two fifths. The germline gives CDR1 MGHDK, CDR2 SYGVNS. The J segment lost 6 bases and the V segment lost 7 bases, leaving 16 bases of the junction unmatched. The CDR3 loop spans 18 amino acids.

Study-level points and caveats: Prediction of ophthalmopathy progression came a median around 6 months pre-onset.

The sequencing sample was made of peripheral blood or thyroid tissue (not recorded which). V and J are TRBV25-1 and TRBJ2-2; 11 nucleotides match TRBD2. This clonotype originated in an adult woman with Graves' disease, either hyperthyroidism or ophthalmopathy (not recorded which). Here the CDR3 DNA reads TGTGCCAGCACAGGACTAGCGGGTACCGGAGCGTCGGCCGGGGAGCTGTTTTTT. Translating it yields CASTGLAGTGASAGELFF.